Listed below are T cell receptor beta chains from one sample, sequenced in a study of CD8+ T cells in alopecia areata. The method was immunoSEQ multiplex PCR; TCRdb's version includes in-frame clones alone and lacks a portion of them. The table lists around 86,000 clones, around 70% of them singletons. This specimen was CD8+ T cells sorted from blood, taken between weeks 44 and 45, from a patient treated with tofacitinib. The receptor source for this set is a human donor with alopecia areata. Each CDR3 is given with its conserved first and last residue. A D gene is named only where the DNA matches it firmly. Only part of the rows carry a size: once, few, many, or a class if the clone is expanded.

j_gene	abundance	v_gene	d_gene	CDR3nt	CDR3aa
TRBJ1-4	-	TRBV29-1	TRBD1	TGCAGCGCCGGACAGGGGCTCGAAAAACTGTTTTTT	CSAGQGLEKLFF
TRBJ2-7	-	TRBV10-2	TRBD2	TGCGCCAGCAGTGAGGAGGGTCTAGCGGGGGACTCCTACGAGCAGTACTTC	CASSEEGLAGDSYEQYF
TRBJ1-5	-	TRBV4-3	-	TGCGCCAGCAGCCAAGATCGGACAAGTCGCCAGCCCCAGCATTTT	CASSQDRTSRQPQHF
TRBJ1-1	medium-sized	TRBV27	-	TGTGCCAGCAGCAAGGGCACTGAAGCTTTCTTT	CASSKGTEAFF
TRBJ2-7	-	TRBV15	-	TGTGCCACCAGCAGAGATCGAGTGGGCGCTAACGAGCAGTACTTC	CATSRDRVGANEQYF
TRBJ1-1	-	TRBV15	-	TGTGCCACCAGCAGAGAAGGGAGGCGCACTGAAGCTTTCTTT	CATSREGRRTEAFF
TRBJ2-3	-	TRBV4-3	TRBD1	TGCGCCAGCAGCCAAGATTTAGGGGGCGGCACAGATACGCAGTATTTT	CASSQDLGGGTDTQYF
TRBJ1-2	-	TRBV15	-	TGTGCCACCAGCAGAAGGGCCCAAGCAGGGTTGGGCTATGGCTACACCTTC	CATSRRAQAGLGYGYTF
TRBJ2-7	once	TRBV6-5	-	TGTGCCAGCAGTCCAGGGGGGAGAAATGAGCAGTACTTC	CASSPGGRNEQYF
TRBJ2-7	-	TRBV4-1	-	TGCGCCAGCAGCCAAGAAGTAGGTGTATACGAGCAGTACTTC	CASSQEVGVYEQYF
TRBJ2-2	few	TRBV29-1	-	TGCAGCGTTGTAGGGGATCCGGGGGAGCTGTTTTTT	CSVVGDPGELFF
TRBJ1-1	few	TRBV29-1	TRBD1	TGCAGCGTTGCTTCAGGGGGTCGTGACACTGAAGCTTTCTTT	CSVASGGRDTEAFF
TRBJ2-1	-	TRBV25-1	-	TGTGCCAGCAGAACAGGGAAATACAATGAGCAGTTCTTC	CASRTGKYNEQFF
TRBJ1-4	-	TRBV19	-	TGTGCCGCGGGTCGACAAGTTGAAAAACTGTTTTTT	CAAGRQVEKLFF
TRBJ2-7	few	TRBV5-4	-	TGTGCCAGCAGCTTGGAGGCCTGGGGGCGGTATGAGGTCTACGAGCAGTACTTC	CASSLEAWGRYEVYEQYF
TRBJ2-7	once	TRBV7-6	TRBD1	TGTGCCAGCAGTCCCAACAGGGGGGACGAGCAGTACTTC	CASSPNRGDEQYF
TRBJ1-1	once	TRBV15	-	TGTGCCACCAGCAGAGATACCCTGGGAACTGAAGCTTTCTTT	CATSRDTLGTEAFF